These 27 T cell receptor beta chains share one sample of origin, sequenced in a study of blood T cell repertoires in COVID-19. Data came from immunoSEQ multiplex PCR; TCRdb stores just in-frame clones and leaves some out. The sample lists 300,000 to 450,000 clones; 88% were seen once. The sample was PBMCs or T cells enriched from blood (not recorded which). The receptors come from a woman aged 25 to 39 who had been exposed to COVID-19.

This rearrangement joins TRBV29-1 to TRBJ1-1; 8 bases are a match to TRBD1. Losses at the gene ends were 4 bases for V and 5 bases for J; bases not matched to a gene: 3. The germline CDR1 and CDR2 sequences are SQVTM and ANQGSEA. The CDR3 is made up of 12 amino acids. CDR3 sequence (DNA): TGCAGCGTTGGGACAGGGCGGACTGAAGCTTTCTTT. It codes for CSVGTGRTEAFF.

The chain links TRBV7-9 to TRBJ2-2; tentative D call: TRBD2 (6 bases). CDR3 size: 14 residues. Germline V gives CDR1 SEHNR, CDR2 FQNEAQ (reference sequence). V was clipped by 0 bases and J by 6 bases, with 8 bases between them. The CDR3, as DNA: TGTGCCAGCAGCTTAGCAGGGAGGTCCGGGGAGCTGTTTTTT. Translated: CASSLAGRSGELFF.

Written as DNA, the CDR3 is TGTGCCAGCACCCTACTAGGTTCCTACGAGCAGTACTTC. It specifies CASTLLGSYEQYF. The chain employs TRBV2 and TRBJ2-7, with D tentatively TRBD2 (5 bases). The V end was cut by 7 bases, the J end by 1 base, with 11 bases between. The CDR3 runs 13 residues. Germline V lookup: CDR1 SNHLY, CDR2 FYNNEI. The complete variable domain, with remaining parts taken from reference TRBV2 and TRBJ2-7, reads EPEVTQTPSHQVTQMGQEVILRCVPISNHLYFYWYRQILGQKVEFLVSFYNNEISEKSEIFDDQFSVERPDGSNFTLKIRSTKLEDSAMYFCASTLLGSYEQYFGPGTRLTVT.

The CDR3 nucleotides read TGTGCCAGCAGCCGGGGACAGGGGAACTCTGGGGCCAACGTCCTGACTTTC. Translated: CASSRGQGNSGANVLTF. This sequence joins TRBV5-5 and TRBJ2-6; 10 bases fit TRBD1. Germline V gene lookup returns CDR1 SGHKS and CDR2 YYEKEE (reference sequence). With V trimmed by 4 bases and J by 0 bases, 4 bases remained unmatched. The CDR3 spans 17 residues.

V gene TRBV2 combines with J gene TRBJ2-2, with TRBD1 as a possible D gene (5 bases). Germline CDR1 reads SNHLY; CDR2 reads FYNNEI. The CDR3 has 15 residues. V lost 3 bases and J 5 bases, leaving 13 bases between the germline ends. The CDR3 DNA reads TGTGCCAGCAGTGATAAGACAGTCACAACCGGGGAGCTGTTTTTT. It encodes CASSDKTVTTGELFF.

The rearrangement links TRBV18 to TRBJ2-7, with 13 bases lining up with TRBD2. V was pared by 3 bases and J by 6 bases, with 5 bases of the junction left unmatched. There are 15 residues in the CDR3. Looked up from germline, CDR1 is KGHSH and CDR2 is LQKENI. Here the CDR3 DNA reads TGTGCCAGCTCACCCCCGGGACTAGCGGGAACCGAGCAGTACTTC. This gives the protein CASSPPGLAGTEQYF.

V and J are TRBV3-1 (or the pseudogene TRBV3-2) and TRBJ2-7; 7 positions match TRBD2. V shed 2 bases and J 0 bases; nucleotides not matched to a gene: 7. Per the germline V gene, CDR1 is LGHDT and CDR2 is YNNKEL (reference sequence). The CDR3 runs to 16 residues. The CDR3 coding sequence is TGTGCCAGCAGCCAACGGCTAGCGGTCAACTCCTACGAGCAGTACTTC. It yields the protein CASSQRLAVNSYEQYF.

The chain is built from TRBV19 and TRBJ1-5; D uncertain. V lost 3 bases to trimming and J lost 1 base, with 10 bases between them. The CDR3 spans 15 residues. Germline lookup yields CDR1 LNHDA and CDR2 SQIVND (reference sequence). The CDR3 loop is CASSIARKSNQPQHF. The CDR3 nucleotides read TGTGCCAGTAGTATCGCCAGAAAGAGCAATCAGCCCCAGCATTTT.

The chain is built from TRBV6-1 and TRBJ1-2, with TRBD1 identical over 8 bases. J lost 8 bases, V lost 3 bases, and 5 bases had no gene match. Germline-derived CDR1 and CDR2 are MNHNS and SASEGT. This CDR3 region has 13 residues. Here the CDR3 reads CASSDGQGRGYTF. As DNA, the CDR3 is TGTGCCAGCAGTGATGGACAGGGTCGGGGCTACACCTTC.

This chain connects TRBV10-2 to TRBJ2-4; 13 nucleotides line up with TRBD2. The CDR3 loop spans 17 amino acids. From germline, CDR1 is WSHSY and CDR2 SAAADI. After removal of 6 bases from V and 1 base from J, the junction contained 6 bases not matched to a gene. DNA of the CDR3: TGCGCCAGCAGCGGGACTAGCGGGACCAAGGCCAAAAACATTCAGTACTTC. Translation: CASSGTSGTKAKNIQYF.

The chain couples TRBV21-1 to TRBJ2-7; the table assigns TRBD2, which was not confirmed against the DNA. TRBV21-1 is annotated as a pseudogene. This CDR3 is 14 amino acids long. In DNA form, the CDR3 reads TGTGCCAGCCGACGCCGGGAGGGTCTCTACGAGCAGTACTTC. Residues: CASRRREGLYEQYF.

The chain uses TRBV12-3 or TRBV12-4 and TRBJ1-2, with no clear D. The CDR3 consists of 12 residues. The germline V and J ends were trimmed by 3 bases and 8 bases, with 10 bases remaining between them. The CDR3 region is CASSFLPLGYTF. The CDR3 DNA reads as TGTGCCAGCAGTTTCCTCCCGTTAGGCTACACCTTC.

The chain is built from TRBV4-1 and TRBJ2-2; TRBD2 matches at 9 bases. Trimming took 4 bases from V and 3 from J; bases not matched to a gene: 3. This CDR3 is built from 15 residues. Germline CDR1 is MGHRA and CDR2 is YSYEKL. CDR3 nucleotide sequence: TGCGCCAGCAGCCTTAGCGGGAGTTACACCGGGGAGCTGTTTTTT. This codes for CASSLSGSYTGELFF.

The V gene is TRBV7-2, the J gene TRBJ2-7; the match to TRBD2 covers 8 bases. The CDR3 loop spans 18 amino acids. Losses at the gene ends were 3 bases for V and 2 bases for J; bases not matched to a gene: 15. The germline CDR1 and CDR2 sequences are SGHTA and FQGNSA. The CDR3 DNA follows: TGTGCCAGCAGCTTTCAGGCTAGCGGGCAACGGGGCCCCTACGAGCAGTACTTC. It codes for CASSFQASGQRGPYEQYF.

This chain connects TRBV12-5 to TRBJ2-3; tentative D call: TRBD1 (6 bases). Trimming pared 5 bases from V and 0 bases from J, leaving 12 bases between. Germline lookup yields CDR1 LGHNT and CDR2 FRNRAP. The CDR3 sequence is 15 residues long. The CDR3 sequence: CASGQTGPSTDTQYF. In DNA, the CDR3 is TGTGCTAGTGGTCAGACAGGTCCTAGCACAGATACGCAGTATTTT.

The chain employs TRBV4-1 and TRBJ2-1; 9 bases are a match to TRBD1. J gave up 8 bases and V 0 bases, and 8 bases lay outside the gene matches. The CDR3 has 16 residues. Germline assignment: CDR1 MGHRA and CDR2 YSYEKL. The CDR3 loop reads CASSQDTGTGIDEQFF. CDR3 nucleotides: TGCGCCAGCAGCCAAGACACCGGGACAGGGATCGATGAGCAGTTCTTC.

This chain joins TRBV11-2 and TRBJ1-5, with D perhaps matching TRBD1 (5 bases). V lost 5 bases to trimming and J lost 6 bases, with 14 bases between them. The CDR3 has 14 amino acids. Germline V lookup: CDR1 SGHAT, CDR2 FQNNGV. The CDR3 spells CASSRDQGGQPQHF. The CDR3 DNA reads TGTGCCAGCAGCCGAGACCAGGGAGGTCAGCCCCAGCATTTT. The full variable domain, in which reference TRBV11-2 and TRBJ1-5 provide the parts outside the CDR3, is EAGVAQSPRYKIIEKRQSVAFWCNPISGHATLYWYQQILGQGPKLLIQFQNNGVVDDSQLPKDRFSAERLKGVDSTLKIQPAKLEDSAVYLCASSRDQGGQPQHFGDGTRLSIL.

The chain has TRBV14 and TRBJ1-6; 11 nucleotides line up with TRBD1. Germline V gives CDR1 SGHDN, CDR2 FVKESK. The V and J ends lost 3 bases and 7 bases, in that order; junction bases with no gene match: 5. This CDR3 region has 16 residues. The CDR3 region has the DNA TGTGCCAGCAGCCACAGGACAGGGGGCTGGAATTCACCCCTCCACTTT. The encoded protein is CASSHRTGGWNSPLHF.

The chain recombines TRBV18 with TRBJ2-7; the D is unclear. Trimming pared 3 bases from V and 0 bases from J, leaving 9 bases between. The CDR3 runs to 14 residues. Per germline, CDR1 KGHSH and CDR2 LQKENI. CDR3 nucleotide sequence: TGTGCCAGCTCACCGCGGTCTTCCTCCTACGAGCAGTACTTC. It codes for CASSPRSSSYEQYF.

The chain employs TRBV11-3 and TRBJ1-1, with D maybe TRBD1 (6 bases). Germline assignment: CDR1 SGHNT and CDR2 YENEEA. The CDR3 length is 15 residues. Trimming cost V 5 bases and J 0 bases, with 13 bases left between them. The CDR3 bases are TGTGCCAGCAGCCCAGGTGGGGGCATGAACACTGAAGCTTTCTTT. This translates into CASSPGGGMNTEAFF.

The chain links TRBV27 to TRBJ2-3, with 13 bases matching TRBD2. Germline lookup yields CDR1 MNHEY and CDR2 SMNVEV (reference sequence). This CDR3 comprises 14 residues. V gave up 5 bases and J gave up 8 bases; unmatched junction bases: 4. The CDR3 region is CASSPGLAGITQYF. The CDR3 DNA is TGTGCCAGCAGTCCGGGACTAGCGGGGATTACGCAGTATTTT.

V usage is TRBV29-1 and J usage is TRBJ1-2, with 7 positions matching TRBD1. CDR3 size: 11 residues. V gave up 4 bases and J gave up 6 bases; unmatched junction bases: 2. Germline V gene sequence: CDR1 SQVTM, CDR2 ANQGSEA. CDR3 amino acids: CSVAGTDGYTF. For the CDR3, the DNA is TGCAGCGTTGCTGGGACAGATGGCTACACCTTC.

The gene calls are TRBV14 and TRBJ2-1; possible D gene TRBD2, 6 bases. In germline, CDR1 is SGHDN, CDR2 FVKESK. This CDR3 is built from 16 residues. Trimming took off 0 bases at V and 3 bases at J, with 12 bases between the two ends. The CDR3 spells CASSQDGSGFYNEQFF. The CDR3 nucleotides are TGTGCCAGCAGCCAAGATGGGAGCGGGTTCTACAATGAGCAGTTCTTC.

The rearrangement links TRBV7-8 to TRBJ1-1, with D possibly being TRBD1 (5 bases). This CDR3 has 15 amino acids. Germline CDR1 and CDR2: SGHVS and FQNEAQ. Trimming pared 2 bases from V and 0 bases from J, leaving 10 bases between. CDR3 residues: CASSLKRGMNTEAFF. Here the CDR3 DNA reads TGTGCCAGCAGCTTAAAAAGGGGCATGAACACTGAAGCTTTCTTT.

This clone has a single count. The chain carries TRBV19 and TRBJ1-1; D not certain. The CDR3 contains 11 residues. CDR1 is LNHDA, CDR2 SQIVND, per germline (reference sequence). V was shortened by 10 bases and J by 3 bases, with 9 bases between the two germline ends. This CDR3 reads CATSRDTEAFF. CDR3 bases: TGTGCCACCTCTCGTGACACTGAAGCTTTCTTT.

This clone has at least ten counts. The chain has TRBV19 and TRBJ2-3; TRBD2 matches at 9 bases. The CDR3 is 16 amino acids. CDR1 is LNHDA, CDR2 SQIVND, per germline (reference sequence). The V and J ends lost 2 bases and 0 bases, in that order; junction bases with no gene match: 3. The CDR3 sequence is CASSISTSGSTDTQYF. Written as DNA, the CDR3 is TGTGCCAGTAGTATATCCACTAGCGGGAGCACAGATACGCAGTATTTT. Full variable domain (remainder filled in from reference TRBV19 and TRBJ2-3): DGGITQSPKYLFRKEGQNVTLSCEQNLNHDAMYWYRQDPGQGLRLIYYSQIVNDFQKGDIAEGYSVSREKKESFPLTVTSAQKNPTAFYLCASSISTSGSTDTQYFGPGTRLTVL.

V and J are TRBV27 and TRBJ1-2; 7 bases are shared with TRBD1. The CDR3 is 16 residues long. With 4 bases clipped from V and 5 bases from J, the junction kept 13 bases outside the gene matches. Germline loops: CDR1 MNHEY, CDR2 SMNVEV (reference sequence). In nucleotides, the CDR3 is TGTGCCAGCAGTTCCGGGCTGGGACAGCAAAATTATGGCTACACCTTC. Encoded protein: CASSSGLGQQNYGYTF.